Below are 5 T cell receptor beta chains sequenced from a single sample in a study of blood T cell repertoires in COVID-19. Libraries were prepared by immunoSEQ multiplex PCR; TCRdb keeps only in-frame clonotypes and omits some of them. The table has around 170,000 clones, 80% to 85% seen once; the top ten hold 12%. Specimen: peripheral blood. The receptors were gathered from an elderly woman with COVID-19, enrolled during active disease.

V usage is TRBV29-1 and J usage is TRBJ2-5, with D maybe TRBD2 (6 bases). This CDR3 contains 12 residues. Germline CDR1 reads SQVTM; CDR2 reads ANQGSEA. Trimming stripped 5 bases from V and 9 bases from J, with 16 bases between. DNA for the CDR3: TGCAGCGTTACCCGGGACTCGGTTCCCCAGTACTTC. Its translation is CSVTRDSVPQYF.

The CDR3 DNA is TGTGCCAGCAGCCAAGACGCGGGGTATGAGCAGTTCTTC. Translated, it gives CASSQDAGYEQFF. The chain combines TRBV3-1 (or the pseudogene TRBV3-2) with TRBJ2-1; TRBD2 might be the D (6 bases). This CDR3 region has 13 residues. V gave up 0 bases and J gave up 8 bases, with 8 bases separating them. Germline V gives CDR1 LGHDT, CDR2 YNNKEL (reference sequence).

This clone was detected once. The chain couples TRBV15 to TRBJ2-7, with 8 positions matching TRBD2. This CDR3 comprises 17 residues. CDR1 is LNHNV and CDR2 is YYDKDF in the germline V gene (reference sequence). Losses at the gene ends were 0 bases for V and 3 bases for J; bases not matched to a gene: 10. The DNA of the CDR3 is TGTGCCACCAGCAGAGACCGGAGAGCGGGAGCCTTCTACGAGCAGTACTTC. This sequence encodes CATSRDRRAGAFYEQYF.

Only a few counts were recorded for this clone. V usage is TRBV6-5 and J usage is TRBJ1-1; D unresolved. CDR1 and CDR2 from the germline V gene are MNHEY and SVGAGI. V lost 6 bases, J lost 0 bases, and 8 bases lay in between. This CDR3 has 13 residues. The CDR3 bases are TGTGCCAGCAGAATCTCAGTGAACACTGAAGCTTTCTTT. Protein sequence: CASRISVNTEAFF.

The chain links TRBV2 to TRBJ1-6, with a weak D call TRBD1 (6 bases). Trimming left V 5 bases short and J 9 bases short, with 11 bases between. This CDR3 has 13 amino acids. Germline V CDR1 and CDR2: SNHLY, FYNNEI. CDR3 amino acids: CASSQTGSSPLHF. In DNA, the CDR3 is TGTGCCAGCAGTCAAACAGGGAGTTCACCCCTCCACTTT.